The clone carrying this TCR beta chain was seen more than once but under ten times. Antigen specificity is unknown. All of the isolated RNA was reverse transcribed, so expressed TCRB transcripts were sequenced. The assay was immunoSEQ multiplex PCR, and TCRdb's table has in-frame clones only and misses some. The table includes hundreds of thousands of clones, roughly 16% detected once. The CDR3 runs to 14 residues. Between the trimmed V and J ends, which lost 5 bases and 7 bases, there was a span of 15 bases. In germline, CDR1 is SGHAT, CDR2 FQNNGV. This sample is drawn from a study of beta chain features in type 1 diabetes. About the study: Patients and healthy donors were similar in age, gender and cell yields. Study-wide results and caveats: The similarity of naive, central memory and Treg TCRB repertoires appeared greater among patients than among healthy donors. For type 1 diabetes patients, VDJ junctions showed fewer insertions and more deletions.

The chain uses TRBV11-2 and TRBJ2-1; D remains ambiguous. Sequenced input: naive CD4+ T cells from blood. The clonotype was recovered from a woman aged 18 to 35 in good health. The CDR3 DNA reads as TGTGCCAGCAGCCCGAACTTGGCGAAGAATGAGCAGTTCTTC. This codes for CASSPNLAKNEQFF.